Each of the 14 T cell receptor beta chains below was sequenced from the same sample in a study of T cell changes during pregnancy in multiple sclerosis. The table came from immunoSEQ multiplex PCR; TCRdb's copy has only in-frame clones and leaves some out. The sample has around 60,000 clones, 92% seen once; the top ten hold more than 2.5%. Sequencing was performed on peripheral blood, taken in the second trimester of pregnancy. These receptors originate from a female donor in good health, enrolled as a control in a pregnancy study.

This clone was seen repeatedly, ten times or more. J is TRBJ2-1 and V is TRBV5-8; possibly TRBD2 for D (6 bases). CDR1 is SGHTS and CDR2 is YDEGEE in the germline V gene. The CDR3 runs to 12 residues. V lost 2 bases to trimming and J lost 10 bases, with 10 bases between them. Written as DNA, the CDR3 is TGTGCCAGCAGCTTTTGGGCGGGGGAGCAGTTCTTC. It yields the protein CASSFWAGEQFF. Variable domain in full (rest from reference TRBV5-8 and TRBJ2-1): EAGVTQSPTHLIKTRGQQATLRCSPISGHTSVYWYQQALGLGLQFLLWYDEGEERNRGNFPPRFSGRQFPNYSSELNVNALELEDSALYLCASSFWAGEQFFGPGTRLTVL.

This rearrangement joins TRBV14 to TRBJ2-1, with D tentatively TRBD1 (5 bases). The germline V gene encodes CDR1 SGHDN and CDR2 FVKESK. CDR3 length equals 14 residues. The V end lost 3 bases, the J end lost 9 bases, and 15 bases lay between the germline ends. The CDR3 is CASSHSGIAVEQFF. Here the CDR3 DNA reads TGTGCCAGCAGCCACTCAGGGATCGCCGTTGAGCAGTTCTTC. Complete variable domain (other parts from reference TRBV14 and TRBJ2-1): EAGVTQFPSHSVIEKGQTVTLRCDPISGHDNLYWYRRVMGKEIKFLLHFVKESKQDESGMPNNRFLAERTGGTYSTLKVQPAELEDSGVYFCASSHSGIAVEQFFGPGTRLTVL.

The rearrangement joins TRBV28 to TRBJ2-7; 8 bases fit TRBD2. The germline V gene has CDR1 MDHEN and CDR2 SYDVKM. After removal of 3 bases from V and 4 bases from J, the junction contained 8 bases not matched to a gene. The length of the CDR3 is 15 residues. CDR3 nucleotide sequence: TGTGCCAGCAGTTTGCATCCAAGCGGGAGATACGAGCAGTACTTC. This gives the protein CASSLHPSGRYEQYF.

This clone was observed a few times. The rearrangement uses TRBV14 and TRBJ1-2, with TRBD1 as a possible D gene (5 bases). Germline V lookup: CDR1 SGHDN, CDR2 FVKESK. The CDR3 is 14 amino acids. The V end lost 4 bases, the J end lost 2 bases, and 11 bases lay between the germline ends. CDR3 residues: CASSPQGKNYGYTF. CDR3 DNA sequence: TGTGCCAGCAGCCCTCAGGGTAAAAACTATGGCTACACCTTC.

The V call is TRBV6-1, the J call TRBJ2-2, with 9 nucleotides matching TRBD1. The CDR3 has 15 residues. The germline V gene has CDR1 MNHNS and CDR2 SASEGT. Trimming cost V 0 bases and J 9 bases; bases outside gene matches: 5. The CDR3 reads CASSEAPGQGRELFF. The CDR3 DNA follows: TGTGCCAGCAGTGAAGCGCCGGGACAGGGACGGGAGCTGTTTTTT.

The CDR3 spells CASTQTLPPDNEQFF. CDR3 in DNA: TGTGCCAGCACCCAAACTCTTCCGCCCGACAATGAGCAGTTCTTC. The chain joins TRBV5-5 to TRBJ2-1; no reliable D call. In germline, CDR1 is SGHKS, CDR2 YYEKEE (reference sequence). Trimming took off 6 bases at V and 5 bases at J, with 18 bases between the two ends. This CDR3 comprises 15 residues.

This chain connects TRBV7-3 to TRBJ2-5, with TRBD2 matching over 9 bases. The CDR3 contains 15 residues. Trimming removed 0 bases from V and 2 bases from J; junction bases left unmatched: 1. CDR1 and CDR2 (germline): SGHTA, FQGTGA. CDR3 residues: CASSLTSGRQETQYF. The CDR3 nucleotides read TGTGCCAGCAGCTTAACTAGCGGGAGACAAGAGACCCAGTACTTC.

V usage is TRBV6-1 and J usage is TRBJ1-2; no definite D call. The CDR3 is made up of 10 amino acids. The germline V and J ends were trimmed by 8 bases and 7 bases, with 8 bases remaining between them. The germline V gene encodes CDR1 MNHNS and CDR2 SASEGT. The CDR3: CASASIGYTF. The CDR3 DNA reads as TGTGCCAGCGCATCTATTGGCTACACCTTC.

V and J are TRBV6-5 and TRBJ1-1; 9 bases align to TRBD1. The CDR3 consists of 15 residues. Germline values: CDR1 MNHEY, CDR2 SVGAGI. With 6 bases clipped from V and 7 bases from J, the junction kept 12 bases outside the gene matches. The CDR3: CASSTDRTGVIEAFF. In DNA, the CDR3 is TGTGCCAGCAGCACCGACAGGACAGGGGTCATTGAAGCTTTCTTT.

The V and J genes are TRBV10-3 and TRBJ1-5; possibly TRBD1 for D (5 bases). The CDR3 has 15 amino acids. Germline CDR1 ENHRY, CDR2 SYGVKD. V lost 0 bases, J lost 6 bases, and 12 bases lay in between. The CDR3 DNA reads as TGTGCCATCAGTGAGTCGCAAGGGGATGTTCAGCCCCAGCATTTT. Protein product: CAISESQGDVQPQHF.

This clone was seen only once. As DNA, the CDR3 is TGTGCCAGCGTCAGCGACGAAAACATTCAGTACTTC. It is translated as CASVSDENIQYF. The chain combines TRBV11-2 with TRBJ2-4; D is unresolved. CDR1 is SGHAT and CDR2 is FQNNGV in the germline V gene. The CDR3 contains 12 residues. Trimming took 8 bases from V and 5 from J, leaving 10 bases between them.

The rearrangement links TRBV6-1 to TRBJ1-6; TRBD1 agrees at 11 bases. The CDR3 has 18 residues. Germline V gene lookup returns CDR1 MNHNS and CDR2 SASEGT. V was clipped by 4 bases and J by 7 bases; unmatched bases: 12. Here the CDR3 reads CASSGGQGVVSPNSPLHF. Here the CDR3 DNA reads TGTGCCAGCAGTGGGGGACAGGGGGTCGTTTCTCCGAATTCACCCCTCCACTTT.

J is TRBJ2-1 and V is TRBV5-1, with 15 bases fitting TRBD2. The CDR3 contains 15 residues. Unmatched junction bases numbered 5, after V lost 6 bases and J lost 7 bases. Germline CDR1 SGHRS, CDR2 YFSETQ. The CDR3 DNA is TGCGCCAGCACTTCCGGGACTAGCGGGGGGAATGAGCAGTTCTTC. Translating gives CASTSGTSGGNEQFF.

DNA for the CDR3: TGTGCCAGCAGTGTGACCGCGGGGGGGCGGAATGAGCAGTTCTTC. This sequence encodes CASSVTAGGRNEQFF. This rearrangement joins TRBV2 to TRBJ2-1, with 9 bases lining up with TRBD2. From germline, CDR1 is SNHLY and CDR2 FYNNEI. The CDR3 is 15 amino acids. J lost 7 bases, V lost 4 bases, and 8 bases had no gene match.